The rows below give T cell receptor beta chains drawn from one sample of a study of cytomegalovirus exposure and HLA in healthy donors. TCRdb's table, derived via immunoSEQ multiplex PCR, lists solely in-frame clones and lacks some. The data contain 50,000 or so clones, 60% to 80% of them singletons. Sequenced sample: PBMCs. The receptors come from a female donor in good health and CMV-seronegative. The CDR3 runs from the conserved cysteine through the conserved F or W. The order of the fields is clone size, D gene, J gene, V gene, CDR3 DNA, CDR3 protein. A D gene is named only where the DNA matches it firmly. Only some rows state a clone size, as once, few, many or a class for expanded clones.

clone_size: .
d_call: .
j_call: TRBJ2-7
v_call: TRBV29-1
cdr3_nt: TGCAGCGCCGGTCAGGGCCGCTACGAGCAGTACTTC
cdr3_aa: CSAGQGRYEQYF

clone_size: .
d_call: TRBD2
j_call: TRBJ2-3
v_call: TRBV6-5
cdr3_nt: TGTGCCAGCTCGCGCGGGGGGGTCGGCACAGATACGCAGTATTTT
cdr3_aa: CASSRGGVGTDTQYF

clone_size: once
d_call: TRBD2
j_call: TRBJ2-7
v_call: TRBV6-1
cdr3_nt: TGTGCCAGCAGTGAGACTAGCGGGGGGGCGGGTGAGCAGTACTTC
cdr3_aa: CASSETSGGAGEQYF

clone_size: .
d_call: .
j_call: TRBJ2-5
v_call: TRBV28
cdr3_nt: TGTGCCAGCAGTTTATGGGAGGGAGAGACCCAGTACTTC
cdr3_aa: CASSLWEGETQYF

clone_size: .
d_call: .
j_call: TRBJ1-2
v_call: TRBV28
cdr3_nt: TGTGCCAGCAGTACCGACAGGTACCTCTATGGCTACACCTTC
cdr3_aa: CASSTDRYLYGYTF

clone_size: .
d_call: TRBD2
j_call: TRBJ2-7
v_call: TRBV11-1
cdr3_nt: TGTGCCACCCGTAGGACTAGCGATTCCTACGAGCAGTACTTC
cdr3_aa: CATRRTSDSYEQYF

clone_size: .
d_call: .
j_call: TRBJ1-1
v_call: TRBV5-8
cdr3_nt: TGTGCCAGCAGCTTGGAAGCGACAGGCGGCACTGAAGCTTTCTTT
cdr3_aa: CASSLEATGGTEAFF

clone_size: .
d_call: TRBD2
j_call: TRBJ2-5
v_call: TRBV28
cdr3_nt: TGTGCCGTAACTAGCGGGCACCAAGAGACCCAGTACTTC
cdr3_aa: CAVTSGHQETQYF

clone_size: .
d_call: .
j_call: TRBJ2-2
v_call: TRBV28
cdr3_nt: TGTGCCAGCAGGAATCCAGGCACCGGGGAGCTGTTTTTT
cdr3_aa: CASRNPGTGELFF

clone_size: .
d_call: TRBD2
j_call: TRBJ2-7
v_call: TRBV7-8
cdr3_nt: TGTGCCAGCAGCCCCATAGGACTAGTTCCCTCCTACGAGCAGTACTTC
cdr3_aa: CASSPIGLVPSYEQYF

clone_size: .
d_call: .
j_call: TRBJ1-6
v_call: TRBV6-5
cdr3_nt: TGTGCCAGCAGTGGCACAGTTAATATCGGTTCCCCCCTCCACTTT
cdr3_aa: CASSGTVNIGSPLHF

clone_size: .
d_call: TRBD1
j_call: TRBJ2-5
v_call: TRBV27
cdr3_nt: TGTGCCAGCAGTCTTCGGGACAGGCAAGAGACCCAGTACTTC
cdr3_aa: CASSLRDRQETQYF

clone_size: few
d_call: .
j_call: TRBJ1-5
v_call: TRBV2
cdr3_nt: TGTGCCAGCAGTGAAGAAATTATGGCATCGGGTCAGCCCCAGCATTTT
cdr3_aa: CASSEEIMASGQPQHF

clone_size: .
d_call: TRBD1
j_call: TRBJ1-1
v_call: TRBV28
cdr3_nt: TGTGCCAGCAGTTTAAAACAGGGGGGGACTTTCTTT
cdr3_aa: CASSLKQGGTFF

clone_size: .
d_call: TRBD1
j_call: TRBJ1-4
v_call: TRBV10-3
cdr3_nt: TGTGCCATCAGTGCAGGGACAGGGGATGTGTGGCTGTTTTTT
cdr3_aa: CAISAGTGDVWLFF

clone_size: .
d_call: .
j_call: TRBJ2-7
v_call: TRBV28
cdr3_nt: TGTGCCAGCAGTTTAAAGCGGACCCGATTCTACGAGCAGTACTTC
cdr3_aa: CASSLKRTRFYEQYF

clone_size: .
d_call: TRBD2
j_call: TRBJ2-3
v_call: TRBV6-1
cdr3_nt: TGTGCCAGCAGTGAGATAGCGGGGCCATCGACAGGTACGCAGTATTTT
cdr3_aa: CASSEIAGPSTGTQYF

clone_size: .
d_call: TRBD1
j_call: TRBJ2-5
v_call: TRBV7-3
cdr3_nt: TGTGCCAGCAGTCCTGGAGGGACAGGGCGGCCACAAGAGACCCAGTACTTC
cdr3_aa: CASSPGGTGRPQETQYF

clone_size: .
d_call: .
j_call: TRBJ2-7
v_call: TRBV18
cdr3_nt: TGTGCCAGCTCACCCCCGGGTCCGGCGGGGAACGAGCAGTACTTC
cdr3_aa: CASSPPGPAGNEQYF

clone_size: once
d_call: TRBD2
j_call: TRBJ2-2
v_call: TRBV5-1
cdr3_nt: TGCGCCAGCAGCTTTTTCGGTAGCGGGGGCCTTCAGGGCTTCTCCGGGGAGCTGTTTTTT
cdr3_aa: CASSFFGSGGLQGFSGELFF

clone_size: .
d_call: .
j_call: TRBJ2-3
v_call: TRBV9
cdr3_nt: TGTGCCAGCAGCGTAGGACGGGGTGGTGGGTACACAGATACGCAGTATTTT
cdr3_aa: CASSVGRGGGYTDTQYF

clone_size: .
d_call: TRBD2
j_call: TRBJ2-3
v_call: TRBV9
cdr3_nt: TGTGCCAGCAGCGGGGGACTAGCGGTCCCCACAGATACGCAGTATTTT
cdr3_aa: CASSGGLAVPTDTQYF

clone_size: .
d_call: .
j_call: TRBJ2-3
v_call: TRBV9
cdr3_nt: TGTGCCAGCAGCCTCTGGCCCACAGATACGCAGTATTTT
cdr3_aa: CASSLWPTDTQYF

clone_size: .
d_call: .
j_call: TRBJ1-6
v_call: TRBV10-3
cdr3_nt: TGTGCCATCAGTGAGCCATGGGGAGTCAAGATGGGGAATTCACCCCTCCACTTT
cdr3_aa: CAISEPWGVKMGNSPLHF

clone_size: .
d_call: TRBD1
j_call: TRBJ2-3
v_call: TRBV25-1
cdr3_nt: TGTGCCAGTCGGGCAGGGGGCGCCACAGATACGCAGTATTTT
cdr3_aa: CASRAGGATDTQYF

clone_size: .
d_call: .
j_call: TRBJ2-2
v_call: TRBV28
cdr3_nt: TGTGCCAGCAGTTTTTTTCGGAACACCGGGGAGCTGTTTTTT
cdr3_aa: CASSFFRNTGELFF

clone_size: .
d_call: .
j_call: TRBJ2-7
v_call: TRBV6-5
cdr3_nt: TGTGCCAGCAGGTACGGAGGGGGCTACGAGCAGTACTTC
cdr3_aa: CASRYGGGYEQYF

clone_size: few
d_call: TRBD2
j_call: TRBJ2-7
v_call: TRBV4-3
cdr3_nt: TGCGCCAGCAGCCCCGGTGGGAGGGGCTCCTACGAGCAGTACTTC
cdr3_aa: CASSPGGRGSYEQYF

clone_size: .
d_call: TRBD2
j_call: TRBJ2-2
v_call: TRBV4-2
cdr3_nt: TGTGCCAGCAGCCAAGATCGTTATTCGGCGGCTAGCGGTGCCACCGGGGAGCTGTTTTTT
cdr3_aa: CASSQDRYSAASGATGELFF

clone_size: .
d_call: TRBD1
j_call: TRBJ2-3
v_call: TRBV2
cdr3_nt: TGTGCCAGCAGAGACAGGGTAGGGGCCACAGATACGCAGTATTTT
cdr3_aa: CASRDRVGATDTQYF

clone_size: .
d_call: TRBD1
j_call: TRBJ2-7
v_call: TRBV11-1
cdr3_nt: TGTGCCAGCAGCTTCGACAGGGGATTCTCCTACGAGCAGTACTTC
cdr3_aa: CASSFDRGFSYEQYF

clone_size: .
d_call: .
j_call: TRBJ2-1
v_call: TRBV28
cdr3_nt: TGTGCCAGCAGTTTAAGACTAGCCTACAATGAGCAGTTCTTC
cdr3_aa: CASSLRLAYNEQFF